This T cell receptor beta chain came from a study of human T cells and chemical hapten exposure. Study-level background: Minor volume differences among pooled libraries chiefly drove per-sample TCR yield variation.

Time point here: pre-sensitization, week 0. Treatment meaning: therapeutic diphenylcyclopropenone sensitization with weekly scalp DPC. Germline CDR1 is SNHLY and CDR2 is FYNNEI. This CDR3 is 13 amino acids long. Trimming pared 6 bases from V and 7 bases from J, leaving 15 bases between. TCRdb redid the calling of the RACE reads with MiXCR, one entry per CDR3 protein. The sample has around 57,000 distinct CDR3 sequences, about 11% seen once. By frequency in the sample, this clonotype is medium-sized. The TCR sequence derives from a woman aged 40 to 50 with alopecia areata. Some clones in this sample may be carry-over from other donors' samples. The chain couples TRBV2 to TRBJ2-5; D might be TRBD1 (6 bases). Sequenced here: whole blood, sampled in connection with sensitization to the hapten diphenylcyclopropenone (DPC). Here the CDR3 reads CASSGQTVWTQYF. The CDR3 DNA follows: TGTGCCAGCAGCGGACAGACAGTATGGACCCAGTACTTC.